The clone carrying this T cell receptor (beta chain) was seen only a few times. The target antigen is unknown. The entry originates in a study of identical twins. Points from the study as a whole: Cord blood beta clonotypes present at high abundance carried fewer insertions; no such pattern appeared in memory repertoires. Cross-sectional statistical analysis, not tracking of the same donors, underpinned the conclusions. Models underestimated out-of-frame TCR alpha sharing in monozygotic twins.

The CDR3 is 15 residues long. Trimming removed 4 bases from V and 5 bases from J; junction bases left unmatched: 8. Germline-derived CDR1 and CDR2 are SGHVS and FQNEAQ. A universal primer site was incorporated via template switching, and the cDNA contained unique molecular identifiers. From the 5' RACE reads, TCRdb called clonotypes with MiXCR, one entry per CDR3 protein. The table lists under 1 million distinct CDR3 sequences, roughly an eighth of them singletons. The data were also submitted as part of a second study, on yellow fever vaccine responses in identical twins.

The sequence derives from a woman aged 18-29 years in good health. The sample was PBMCs. This chain links TRBV7-8 with TRBJ1-5, with TRBD1 matching 7 bases. The CDR3 is CASSSRWTGYQPQHF. CDR3 DNA sequence: TGTGCCAGCAGCTCTAGGTGGACAGGATATCAGCCCCAGCATTTT.